The rows below give T cell receptor beta chains drawn from one sample of a study of T cell repertoires in cytomegalovirus infection. One entry per CDR3 protein results from TCRdb running MiXCR on the reads. In the table there are roughly 200,000 distinct CDR3 sequences, less than 50% of which are singletons. These receptors lack a known antigen. This specimen was CD8+ T cells from cultured PBMCs, taken from culture after CMV antigen stimulation. All receptors derive from a human donor in good health (CMV status not recorded). Some clones in this sample may be carry-over from other donors' samples. The CDR3 runs from the conserved cysteine through the conserved F or W. Each record gives: J gene, V gene, D gene, clone size, CDR3 DNA, CDR3 protein. D genes are given only for firm matches. Size is omitted from some rows. Given values are once, few, many or a class for expanded clones.

j_call: TRBJ2-3; v_call: TRBV20-1; d_call: TRBD2; clone_size: .; cdr3_nt: TGCAGTGCTAGAGGTTACTCCGGGACTAACACAGATACGCAGTATTTT; cdr3_aa: CSARGYSGTNTDTQYF
j_call: TRBJ2-7; v_call: TRBV12-3/TRBV12-4; d_call: .; clone_size: .; cdr3_nt: TGTGCCAGCAGTAACCGGGACACCTACGAGCAGTACTTC; cdr3_aa: CASSNRDTYEQYF
j_call: TRBJ2-7; v_call: TRBV5-4; d_call: .; clone_size: .; cdr3_nt: TGTGCCAGCAGCTTTGTTATAAGCCAACCTCTTGAAATTTCCTACGAGCAGTACTTC; cdr3_aa: CASSFVISQPLEISYEQYF
j_call: TRBJ1-1; v_call: TRBV2; d_call: .; clone_size: .; cdr3_nt: TGTGCCACTCAAGGGGGGTTTGGGACTGAAGCTTTCTTT; cdr3_aa: CATQGGFGTEAFF
j_call: TRBJ2-7; v_call: TRBV15; d_call: .; clone_size: .; cdr3_nt: TGTGCCACCAGCAGAGATGTGAATTTAGGCCGCGAGCAGTACTTC; cdr3_aa: CATSRDVNLGREQYF
j_call: TRBJ2-1; v_call: TRBV28; d_call: .; clone_size: .; cdr3_nt: TGTGCCAGCAGTTCGAGACAGAGCTCCTACAATGAGCAGTTCTTC; cdr3_aa: CASSSRQSSYNEQFF
j_call: TRBJ2-5; v_call: TRBV7-3; d_call: TRBD1; clone_size: few; cdr3_nt: TGTGCCAGCAGCCATGGACCCCGGGACAGGGGAGAGACCCAGTACTTC; cdr3_aa: CASSHGPRDRGETQYF
j_call: TRBJ2-7; v_call: TRBV28; d_call: .; clone_size: .; cdr3_nt: TGTGCCAGCAGTCCTAACCTTATCGCCTCTAAGGAGCAGTACTTC; cdr3_aa: CASSPNLIASKEQYF
j_call: TRBJ2-7; v_call: TRBV12-5; d_call: TRBD2; clone_size: .; cdr3_nt: TGTGCTAGTGGTTTGGCCACATTAGGGACTAGCGGGAGGGTCTACGAGCAGTACTTC; cdr3_aa: CASGLATLGTSGRVYEQYF
j_call: TRBJ2-3; v_call: TRBV27; d_call: .; clone_size: .; cdr3_nt: TGTGCCAGCAGTTTTTGGGGTGGGGCAGATACGCAGTATTTT; cdr3_aa: CASSFWGGADTQYF
j_call: TRBJ2-7; v_call: TRBV7-6; d_call: TRBD1; clone_size: few; cdr3_nt: TGTGCCAGCAGCTCAAGACAGGGGACTTCCTACGAGCAGTACTTC; cdr3_aa: CASSSRQGTSYEQYF
j_call: TRBJ2-1; v_call: TRBV7-8; d_call: TRBD1; clone_size: .; cdr3_nt: TGTGCCAGCAGCTGGGACAGGGGGCGGATTTATGAGCAGTTCTTC; cdr3_aa: CASSWDRGRIYEQFF
j_call: TRBJ2-2; v_call: TRBV7-6; d_call: .; clone_size: few; cdr3_nt: TGTGCCAGCAGCGGGGACACGAACACCGGGGAGCTGTTTTTT; cdr3_aa: CASSGDTNTGELFF